This entry concerns a single T cell receptor (beta chain). Its target is not known. It was with 60 Vbeta and 13 Jbeta primers that the PCR ran. The repertoire was sequenced with immunoSEQ multiplex PCR; TCRdb's copy has only in-frame clones and lacks some. In total, the table holds roughly 120,000 clones. V gave up 0 bases and J gave up 6 bases; unmatched junction bases: 3. Germline V gene lookup returns CDR1 GTSNPN and CDR2 SVGIG (reference sequence). The CDR3 spans 16 residues. The data originate from a study of cytomegalovirus exposure and HLA in healthy donors. About the study: A data release that came early held around 85 million unique TCRs from HLA-typed donors.

Study-level points and caveats: In presence/absence analyses, roughly uniform sequencing depth across donors was assumed. A later analysis associated some 16,000 TCR beta sequences with HLA alleles at a 0.05 false discovery rate.

The receptor comes from a man aged 30 to 45 in good health and CMV-seronegative. V gene TRBV30 combines with J gene TRBJ2-1; TRBD2 matches 15 bases. The sequencing sample was made of PBMCs. CDR3: CAWSVGTSGGTNEQFF. CDR3 bases: TGTGCCTGGAGTGTGGGGACTAGCGGGGGGACCAATGAGCAGTTCTTC.